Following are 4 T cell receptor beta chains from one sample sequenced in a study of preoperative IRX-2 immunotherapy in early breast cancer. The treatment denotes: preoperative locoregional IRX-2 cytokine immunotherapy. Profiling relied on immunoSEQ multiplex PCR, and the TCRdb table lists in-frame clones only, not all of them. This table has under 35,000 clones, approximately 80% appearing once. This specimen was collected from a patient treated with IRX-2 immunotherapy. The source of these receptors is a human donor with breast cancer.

The CDR3 protein is CASSPNGDRHPWTF. The CDR3, as DNA: TGTGCCAGTAGCCCGAACGGAGACAGGCATCCCTGGACCTTC. The chain combines TRBV19 with TRBJ1-2; perhaps TRBD1 as D (6 bases). V was clipped by 6 bases and J by 14 bases, with 25 bases between them. This CDR3 contains 14 residues. Per the germline V gene, CDR1 is LNHDA and CDR2 is SQIVND (reference sequence).

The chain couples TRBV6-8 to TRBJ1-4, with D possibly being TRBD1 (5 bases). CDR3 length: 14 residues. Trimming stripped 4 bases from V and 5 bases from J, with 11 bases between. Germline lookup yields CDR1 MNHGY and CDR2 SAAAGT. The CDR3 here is CASSSVRGNEKLFF. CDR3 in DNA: TGTGCCAGCAGTTCCGTACGGGGCAATGAAAAACTGTTTTTT.

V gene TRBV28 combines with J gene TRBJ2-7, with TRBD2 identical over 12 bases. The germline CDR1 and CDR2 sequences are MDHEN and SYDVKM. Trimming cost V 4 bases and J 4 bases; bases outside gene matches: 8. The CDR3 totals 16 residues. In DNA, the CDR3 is TGTGCCAGCAGTTCCCCTAGCGGGGGGGGCTCTTACGAGCAGTACTTC. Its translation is CASSSPSGGGSYEQYF. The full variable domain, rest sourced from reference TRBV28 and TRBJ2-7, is DVKVTQSSRYLVKRTGEKVFLECVQDMDHENMFWYRQDPGLGLRLIYFSYDVKMKEKGDIPEGYSVSREKKERFSLILESASTNQTSMYLCASSSPSGGGSYEQYFGPGTRLTVT.

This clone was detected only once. The CDR3 loop reads CASSNDPGGSYEQYF. Written as DNA, the CDR3 is TGTGCCAGCAGTAACGATCCAGGGGGCTCCTACGAGCAGTACTTC. V is TRBV6-8 and J is TRBJ2-7; 7 bases fit TRBD1. The V gene end was trimmed by 5 bases and the J gene end by 0 bases; junction bases not matched to a gene: 7. CDR1 and CDR2 from the germline V gene are MNHGY and SAAAGT. The CDR3 spans 15 residues.